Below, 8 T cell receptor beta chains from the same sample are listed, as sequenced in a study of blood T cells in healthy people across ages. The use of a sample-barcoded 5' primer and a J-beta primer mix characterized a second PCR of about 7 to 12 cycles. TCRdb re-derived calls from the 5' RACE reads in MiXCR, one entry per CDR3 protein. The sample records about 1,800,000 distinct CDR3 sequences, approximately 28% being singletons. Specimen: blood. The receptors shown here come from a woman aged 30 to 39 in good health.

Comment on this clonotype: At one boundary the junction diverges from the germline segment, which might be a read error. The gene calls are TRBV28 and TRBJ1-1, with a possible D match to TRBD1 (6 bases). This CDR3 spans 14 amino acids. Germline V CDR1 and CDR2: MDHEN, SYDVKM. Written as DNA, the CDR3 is TGTGCCAGCAATTTGGGGGGGCCGGAAACTGCAGCTTTCTTT. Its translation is CASNLGGPETAAFF. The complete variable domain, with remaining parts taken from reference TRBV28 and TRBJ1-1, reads DVKVTQSSRYLVKRTGEKVFLECVQDMDHENMFWYRQDPGLGLRLIYFSYDVKMKEKGDIPEGYSVSREKKERFSLILESASTNQTSMYLCASNLGGPETAAFFGQGTRLTVV.

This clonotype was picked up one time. CDR3 nucleotides: TGTGCCAGCAGGAGAGGGCAAGATACGCAGTATTTT. This translates into CASRRGQDTQYF. The chain links TRBV7-2 to TRBJ2-3; TRBD2 is a possible D gene (5 bases). Trimming removed 6 bases at V and 5 bases at J, with 9 bases between. The CDR3 consists of 12 residues. From germline, CDR1 is SGHTA and CDR2 FQGNSA.

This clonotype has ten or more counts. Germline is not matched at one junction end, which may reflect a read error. The CDR3 region is CAISPGQWSGGPYEQYF. CDR3 DNA: TGTGCCATCAGTCCGGGACAGTGGTCGGGAGGCCCCTACGAACAGTACTTC. The chain joins TRBV10-3 to TRBJ2-7, with D possibly being TRBD1 or TRBD2 (7 bases each). The CDR3 covers 17 residues. Per germline, CDR1 ENHRY and CDR2 SYGVKD.

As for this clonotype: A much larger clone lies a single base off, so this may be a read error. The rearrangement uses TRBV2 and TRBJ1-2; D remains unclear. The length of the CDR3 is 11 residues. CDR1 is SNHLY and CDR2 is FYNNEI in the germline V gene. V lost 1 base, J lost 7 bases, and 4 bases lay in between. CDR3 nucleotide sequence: TGTGCCAGCAGTGAAGAGAGTGGCTACACCTTC. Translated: CASSEESGYTF.

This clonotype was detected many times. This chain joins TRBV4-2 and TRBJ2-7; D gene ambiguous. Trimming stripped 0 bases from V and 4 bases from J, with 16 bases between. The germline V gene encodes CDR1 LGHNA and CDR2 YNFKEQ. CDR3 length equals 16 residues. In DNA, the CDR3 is TGTGCCAGCAGCCAAGAGGGTGGTAGGTCTGGTTACGAGCAGTACTTC. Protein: CASSQEGGRSGYEQYF.

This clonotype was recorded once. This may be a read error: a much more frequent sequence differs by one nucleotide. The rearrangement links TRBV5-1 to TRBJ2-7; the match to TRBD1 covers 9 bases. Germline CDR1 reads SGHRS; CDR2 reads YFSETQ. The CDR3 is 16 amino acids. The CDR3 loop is CASGLVIGGQGYEQYF. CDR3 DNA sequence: TGCGCCAGCGGCTTGGTCATTGGGGGACAGGGCTACGAGCAGTACTTC. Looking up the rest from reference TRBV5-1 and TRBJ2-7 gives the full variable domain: KAGVTQTPRYLIKTRGQQVTLSCSPISGHRSVSWYQQTPGQGLQFLFEYFSETQRNKGNFPGRFSGRQFSNSRSEMNVSTLELGDSALYLCASGLVIGGQGYEQYFGPGTRLTVT.

The DNA of the CDR3 is TGTGCCAGCAGGCGGGACAGTGTATCCGTCTACGAGCAGTACTTC. It yields the protein CASRRDSVSVYEQYF. J is TRBJ2-7 and V is TRBV27; tentative D call: TRBD1 (7 bases). V lost 6 bases, J lost 3 bases, and 18 bases lay in between. This CDR3 comprises 15 residues. Germline CDR1 is MNHEY and CDR2 is SMNVEV (reference sequence).

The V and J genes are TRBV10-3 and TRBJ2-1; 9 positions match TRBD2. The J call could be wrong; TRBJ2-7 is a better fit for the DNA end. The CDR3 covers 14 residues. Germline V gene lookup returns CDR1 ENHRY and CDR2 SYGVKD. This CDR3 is CAISRTSAYNEQYF. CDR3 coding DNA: TGTGCCATCAGCAGGACTAGCGCCTACAATGAGCAGTACTTC.